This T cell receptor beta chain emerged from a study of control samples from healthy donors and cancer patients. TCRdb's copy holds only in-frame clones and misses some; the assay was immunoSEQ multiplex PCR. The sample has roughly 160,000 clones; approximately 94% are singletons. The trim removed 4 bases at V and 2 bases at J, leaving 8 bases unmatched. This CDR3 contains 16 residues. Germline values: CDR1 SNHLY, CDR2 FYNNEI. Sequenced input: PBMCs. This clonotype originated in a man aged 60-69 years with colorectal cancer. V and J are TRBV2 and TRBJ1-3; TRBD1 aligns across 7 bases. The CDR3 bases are TGTGCCAGCAGTGTGGATACAGGGGTAGCTGGAAACACCATATATTTT. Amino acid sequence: CASSVDTGVAGNTIYF. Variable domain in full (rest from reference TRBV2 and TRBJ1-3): EPEVTQTPSHQVTQMGQEVILRCVPISNHLYFYWYRQILGQKVEFLVSFYNNEISEKSEIFDDQFSVERPDGSNFTLKIRSTKLEDSAMYFCASSVDTGVAGNTIYFGEGSWLTVV.